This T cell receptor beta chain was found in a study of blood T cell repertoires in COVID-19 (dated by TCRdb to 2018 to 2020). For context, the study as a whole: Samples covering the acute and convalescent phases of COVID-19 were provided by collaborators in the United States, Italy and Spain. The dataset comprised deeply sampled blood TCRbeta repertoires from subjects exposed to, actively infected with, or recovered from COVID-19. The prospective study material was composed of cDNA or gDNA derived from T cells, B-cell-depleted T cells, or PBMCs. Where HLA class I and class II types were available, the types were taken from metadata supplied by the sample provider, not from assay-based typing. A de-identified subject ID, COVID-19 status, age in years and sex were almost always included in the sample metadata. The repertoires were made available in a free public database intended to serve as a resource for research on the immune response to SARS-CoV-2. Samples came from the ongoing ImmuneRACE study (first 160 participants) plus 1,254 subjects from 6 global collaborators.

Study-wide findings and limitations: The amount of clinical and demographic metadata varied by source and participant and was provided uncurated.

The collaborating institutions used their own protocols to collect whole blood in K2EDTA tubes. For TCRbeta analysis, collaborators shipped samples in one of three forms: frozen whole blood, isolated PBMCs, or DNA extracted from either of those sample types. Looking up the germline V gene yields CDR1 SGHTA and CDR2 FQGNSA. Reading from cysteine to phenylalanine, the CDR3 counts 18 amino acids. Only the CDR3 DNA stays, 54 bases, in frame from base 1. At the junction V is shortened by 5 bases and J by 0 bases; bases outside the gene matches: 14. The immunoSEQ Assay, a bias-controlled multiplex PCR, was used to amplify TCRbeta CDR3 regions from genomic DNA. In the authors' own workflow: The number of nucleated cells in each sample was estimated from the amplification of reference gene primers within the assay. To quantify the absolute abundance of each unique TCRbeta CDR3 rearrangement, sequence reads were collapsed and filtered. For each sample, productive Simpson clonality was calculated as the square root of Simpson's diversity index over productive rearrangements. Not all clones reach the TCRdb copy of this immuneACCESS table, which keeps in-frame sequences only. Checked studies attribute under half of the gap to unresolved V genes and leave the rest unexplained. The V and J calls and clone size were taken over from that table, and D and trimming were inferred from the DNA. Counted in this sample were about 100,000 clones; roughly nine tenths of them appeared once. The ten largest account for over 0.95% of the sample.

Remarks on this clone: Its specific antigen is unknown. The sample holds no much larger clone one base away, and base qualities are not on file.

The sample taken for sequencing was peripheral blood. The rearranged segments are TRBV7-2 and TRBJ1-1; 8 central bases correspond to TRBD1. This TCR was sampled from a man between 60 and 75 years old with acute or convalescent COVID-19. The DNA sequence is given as TGTGCCAGCAGCGGAGCCGGGACAGGAGTTTACATGAACACTGAAGCTTTCTTT. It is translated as CASSGAGTGVYMNTEAFF.